This T cell receptor beta chain appears in the sequencing data of a study of neurological immune-mediated disorders. Study conclusions and caveats: With the multiple sclerosis repertoire cluster, none of the clinical or MRI features showed an association.

Worth noting for this clonotype: Its antigen remains unknown. This sequence may be a read error, since a much larger clone differs from it by one base. This is likely a read error, given that the CDR3 carries no conserved phenylalanine or tryptophan at its end.

The cDNA was generated through 5'RACE incorporating 10-nucleotide random UMIs. TCRdb independently ran MiXCR on the 5' RACE reads; one entry per CDR3 protein. This table holds over 25,000 distinct CDR3 sequences, roughly 1.6% found once. Unsorted libraries were prepared from 2 million PBMCs that had been stored at -80 C. Sequencing was performed on PBMCs. The clonotype was recovered from a woman in her 30s with multiple sclerosis.

CDR3 in DNA: TGTGCCAGCAGTTTAACTCTCGAGCAGTACATC. It encodes CASSLTLEQYI. The rearrangement joins TRBV12-3 or TRBV12-4 to TRBJ2-7; no firm D call. Trimming shortened V by 2 bases and J by 6 bases, and 5 bases separated the two germline ends. The CDR3 is 11 residues long.